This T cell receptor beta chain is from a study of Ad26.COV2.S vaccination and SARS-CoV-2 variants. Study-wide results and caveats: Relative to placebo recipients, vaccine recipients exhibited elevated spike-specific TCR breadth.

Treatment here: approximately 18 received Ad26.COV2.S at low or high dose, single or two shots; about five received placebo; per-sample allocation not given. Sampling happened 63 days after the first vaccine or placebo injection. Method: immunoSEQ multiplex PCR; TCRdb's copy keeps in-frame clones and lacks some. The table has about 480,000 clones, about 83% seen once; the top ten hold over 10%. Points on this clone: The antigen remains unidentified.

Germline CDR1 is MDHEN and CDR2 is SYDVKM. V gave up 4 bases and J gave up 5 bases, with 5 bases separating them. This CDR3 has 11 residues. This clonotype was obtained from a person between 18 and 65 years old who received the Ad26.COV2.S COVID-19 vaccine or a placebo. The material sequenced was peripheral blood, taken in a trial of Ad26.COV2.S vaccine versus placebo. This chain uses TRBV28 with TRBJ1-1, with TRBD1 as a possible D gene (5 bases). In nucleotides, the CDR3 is TGTGCCAGCAGTTACAGGACTGAAGCTTTCTTT. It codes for CASSYRTEAFF.